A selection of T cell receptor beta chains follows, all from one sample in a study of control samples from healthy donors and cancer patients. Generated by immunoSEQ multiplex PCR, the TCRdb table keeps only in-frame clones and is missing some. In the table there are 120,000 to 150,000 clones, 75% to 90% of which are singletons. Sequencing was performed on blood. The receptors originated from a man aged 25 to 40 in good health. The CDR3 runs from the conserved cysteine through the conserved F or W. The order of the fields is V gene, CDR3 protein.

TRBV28,CASSVEAVRGYTF
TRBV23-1,CASSQSQGALCTDTQYF
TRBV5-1,CASRNQFDEQYF
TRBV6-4,CASSVSGGSNQPQHF
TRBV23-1,CASSQSSSQGGAGELFF
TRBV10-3,CAISDQTSGGNEQFF
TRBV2,CASSAWGGQHSYEQYF
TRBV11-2,CASSPSYGARLVSGELFF
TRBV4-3,CASSQVADLSYEQYF
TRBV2,CASSEVRQKIYGYTF
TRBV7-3,CASSLRLPGQGFTGELFF
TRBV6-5,CASSYSDTQYF
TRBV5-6,CASSPMTAMAHNEQFF
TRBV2,CASTTDSYEQYF
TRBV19,CASSNRVHYGYTF
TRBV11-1,CASSSMDRRRFF
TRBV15,CATSAVQGSGANVLTF
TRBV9,CASSADLGGETQYF
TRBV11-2,CASSFGTSGRETQYF
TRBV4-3,CASSHGTSGGAQEQYF
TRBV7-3,CASSSALAGGQDTQYF
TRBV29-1,CSVGVKGNIQYF
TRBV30,CAWTLGNQPQHF
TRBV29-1,CSGKTGGFTSGRNEQFF
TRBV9,CASSVSGAGNNEQFF
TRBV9,CASSVDSSGNTIYF
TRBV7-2,CASSLATGLRKLFF
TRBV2,CASLFSGGTGEKLFF
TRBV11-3,CASSLGGQAGELFF
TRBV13,CASSRKTVGFTEAFF
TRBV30,CAWSRGVDSNQPQHF
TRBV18,CASSATTGAYNSPLHF
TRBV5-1,CASSLQTSGANEQYF
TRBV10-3,CAIRGETYEQYF
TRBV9,CASSATGLTEAFF
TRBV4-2,CASSQSESYEQYF
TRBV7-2,CASSLEGRFGEKLFF
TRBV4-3,CASSQDAPLADLNEQFF
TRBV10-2,CASTNSDRGGYTF
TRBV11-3,CASSLGNIWTGEQFF
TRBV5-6,CASSFRDRRKGYTF
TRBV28,CASNPQGNHYEQYF
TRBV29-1,CSVDQAAGGGQQYF
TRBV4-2,CASSQDPGSPPEAFF
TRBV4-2,CASSQDRKNTEAFF
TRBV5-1,CASSLAGVPLTYEQYF
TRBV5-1,CASSLVLGQETQYF
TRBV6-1,CASSEVDDSGNTIYF
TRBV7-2,CASSLEGGQPQHF
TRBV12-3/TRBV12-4,CASSFGGNTIYF
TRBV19,CASSADRASYNEQFF
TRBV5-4,CASSYKTSGSSDTQYF
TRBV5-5,CASSHPGTAGWGETQYF
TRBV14,CASSLRLTWGTDTQYF
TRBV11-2,CASSYIWTGETQYF
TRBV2,CASRLQGYTEAFF
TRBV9,CASSVVVDSNTEAFF
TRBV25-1,CASSVYRESSPLHF